This T cell receptor (beta chain) was recorded in a study of shared clonotypes between healthy human individuals. In its sample, this clone was seen a few times. Its specificity is unknown. Study findings and constraints: Among donors, clonotype sharing was expected to be affected by sequencing depth. Limitation of the genetic and exposure-history diversity represented came from the few donors. The four-donor shared clonotypes exceeded non-shared clonotypes in generation probability, with non-shared ones scoring lower.

The CDR3 is made up of 14 amino acids. V lost 5 bases, J lost 2 bases, and 5 bases stayed unmatched. The germline gives CDR1 MNHNY, CDR2 SVGAGI (reference sequence). The assay was run at deep level. The method was immunoSEQ multiplex PCR; TCRdb's version includes in-frame clones alone and lacks a portion of them. The sample holds about 2.4 million clones, approximately 94% seen once. The chain uses TRBV6-6 and TRBJ1-1, with 7 bases fitting TRBD1. This TCR was recovered from a man aged 18 to 29 in good health. Material for sequencing was naive CD4+ T cells sorted from blood. The sample's subset: CD45RA+ positively selected. The CDR3 DNA sequence: TGTGCCAGCAGTCACCGACAGGGTAACACTGAAGCTTTCTTT. Protein: CASSHRQGNTEAFF.